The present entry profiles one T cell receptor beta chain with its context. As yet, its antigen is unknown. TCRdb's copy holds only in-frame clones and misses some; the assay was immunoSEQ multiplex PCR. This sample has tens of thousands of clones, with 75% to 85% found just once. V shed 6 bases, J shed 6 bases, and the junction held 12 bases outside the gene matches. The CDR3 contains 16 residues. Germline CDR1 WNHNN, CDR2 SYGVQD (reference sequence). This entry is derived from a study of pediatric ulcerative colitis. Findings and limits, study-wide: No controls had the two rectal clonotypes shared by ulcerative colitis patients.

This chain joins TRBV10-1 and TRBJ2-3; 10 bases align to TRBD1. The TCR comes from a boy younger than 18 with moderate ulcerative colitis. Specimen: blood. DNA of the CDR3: TGCGCCAGCAGACCCACCGACAGGGGGCTTGGCGATACGCAGTATTTT. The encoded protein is CASRPTDRGLGDTQYF.